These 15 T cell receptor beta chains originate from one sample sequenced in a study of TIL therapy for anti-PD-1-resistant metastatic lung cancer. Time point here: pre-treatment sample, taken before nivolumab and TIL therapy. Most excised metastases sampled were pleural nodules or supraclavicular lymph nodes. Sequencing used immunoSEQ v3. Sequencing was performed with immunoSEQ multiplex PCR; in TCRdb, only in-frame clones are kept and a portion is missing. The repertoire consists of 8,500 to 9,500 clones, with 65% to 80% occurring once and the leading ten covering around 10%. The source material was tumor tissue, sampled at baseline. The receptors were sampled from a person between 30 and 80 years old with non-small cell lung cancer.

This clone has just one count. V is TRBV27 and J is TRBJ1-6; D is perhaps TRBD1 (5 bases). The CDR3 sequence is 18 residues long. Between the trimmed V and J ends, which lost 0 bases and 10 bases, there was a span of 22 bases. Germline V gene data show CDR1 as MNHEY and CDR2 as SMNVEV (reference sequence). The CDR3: CASSLSLSQSRAVSPLHF. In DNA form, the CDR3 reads TGTGCCAGCAGTTTATCTCTGAGTCAGAGCAGGGCAGTATCACCCCTCCACTTT.

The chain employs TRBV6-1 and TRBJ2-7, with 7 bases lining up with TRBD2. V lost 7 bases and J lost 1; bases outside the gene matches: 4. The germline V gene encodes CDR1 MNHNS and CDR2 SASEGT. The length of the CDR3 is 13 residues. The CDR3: CASNLGGSYEQYF. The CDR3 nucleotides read TGTGCCAGCAATCTGGGAGGGTCCTACGAGCAGTACTTC.

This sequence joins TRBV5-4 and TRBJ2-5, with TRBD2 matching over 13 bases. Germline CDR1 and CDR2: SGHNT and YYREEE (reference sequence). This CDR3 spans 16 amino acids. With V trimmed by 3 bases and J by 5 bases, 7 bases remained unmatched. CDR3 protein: CASSSRLAGGGETQYF. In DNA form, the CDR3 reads TGTGCCAGCAGCTCAAGACTAGCGGGAGGCGGTGAGACCCAGTACTTC. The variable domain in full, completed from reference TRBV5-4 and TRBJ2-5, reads ETGVTQSPTHLIKTRGQQVTLRCSSQSGHNTVSWYQQALGQGPQFIFQYYREEENGRGNFPPRFSGLQFPNYSSELNVNALELDDSALYLCASSSRLAGGGETQYFGPGTRLLVL.

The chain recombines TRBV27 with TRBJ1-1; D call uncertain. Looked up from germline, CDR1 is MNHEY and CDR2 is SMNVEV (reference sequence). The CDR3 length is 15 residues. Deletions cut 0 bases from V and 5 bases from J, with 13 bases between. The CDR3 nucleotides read TGTGCCAGCAGTTTATCGGGCTCTCCGGTGACTGAAGCTTTCTTT. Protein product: CASSLSGSPVTEAFF.

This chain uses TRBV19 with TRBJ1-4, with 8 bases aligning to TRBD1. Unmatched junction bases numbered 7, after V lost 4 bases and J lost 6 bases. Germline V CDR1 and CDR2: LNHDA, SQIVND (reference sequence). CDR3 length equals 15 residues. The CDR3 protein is CASSRGQGGHEKLFF. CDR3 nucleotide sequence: TGTGCCAGTAGTAGAGGACAGGGCGGACATGAAAAACTGTTTTTT.

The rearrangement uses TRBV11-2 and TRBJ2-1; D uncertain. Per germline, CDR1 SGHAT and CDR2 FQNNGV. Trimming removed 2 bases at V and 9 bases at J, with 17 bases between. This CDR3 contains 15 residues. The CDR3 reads CASSLNQMYGIEQFF. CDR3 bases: TGTGCCAGCAGCTTAAACCAGATGTATGGCATTGAGCAGTTCTTC.

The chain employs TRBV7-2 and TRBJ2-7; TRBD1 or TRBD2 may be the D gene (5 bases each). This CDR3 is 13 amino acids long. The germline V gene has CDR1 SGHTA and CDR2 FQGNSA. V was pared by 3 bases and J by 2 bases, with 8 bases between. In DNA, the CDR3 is TGTGCCAGCAGCTTGATGGGGGCCTACGAGCAGTACTTC. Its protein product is CASSLMGAYEQYF. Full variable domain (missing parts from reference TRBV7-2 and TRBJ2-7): GAGVSQSPSNKVTEKGKDVELRCDPISGHTALYWYRQSLGQGLEFLIYFQGNSAPDKSGLPSDRFSAERTGGSVSTLTIQRTQQEDSAVYLCASSLMGAYEQYFGPGTRLTVT.

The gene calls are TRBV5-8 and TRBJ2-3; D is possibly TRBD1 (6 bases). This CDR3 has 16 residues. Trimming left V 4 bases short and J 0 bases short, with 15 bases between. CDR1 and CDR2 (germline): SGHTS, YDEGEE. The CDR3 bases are TGTGCCAGCAGCCGGAACCCAGGGGTTAGCACAGATACGCAGTATTTT. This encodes CASSRNPGVSTDTQYF. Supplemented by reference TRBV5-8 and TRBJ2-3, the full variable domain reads EAGVTQSPTHLIKTRGQQATLRCSPISGHTSVYWYQQALGLGLQFLLWYDEGEERNRGNFPPRFSGRQFPNYSSELNVNALELEDSALYLCASSRNPGVSTDTQYFGPGTRLTVL.

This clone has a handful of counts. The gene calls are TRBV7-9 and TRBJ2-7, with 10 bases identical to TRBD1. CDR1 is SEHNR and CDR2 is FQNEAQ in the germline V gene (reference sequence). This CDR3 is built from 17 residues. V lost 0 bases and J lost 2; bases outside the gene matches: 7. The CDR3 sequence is CASSLALSGTGAYEQYF. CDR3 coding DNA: TGTGCCAGCAGCTTAGCGCTTTCCGGGACAGGGGCCTACGAGCAGTACTTC.

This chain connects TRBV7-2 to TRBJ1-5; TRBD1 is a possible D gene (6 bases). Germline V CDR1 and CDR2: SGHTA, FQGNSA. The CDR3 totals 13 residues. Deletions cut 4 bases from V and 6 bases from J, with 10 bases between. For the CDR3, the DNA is TGTGCCAGCAGCTCAGGACAGTTTCAGCCCCAGCATTTT. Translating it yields CASSSGQFQPQHF.

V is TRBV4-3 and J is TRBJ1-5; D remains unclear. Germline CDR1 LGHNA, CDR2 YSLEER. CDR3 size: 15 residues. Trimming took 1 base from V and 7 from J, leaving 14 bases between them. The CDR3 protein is CASSQARGGQQPQHF. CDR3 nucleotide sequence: TGCGCCAGCAGCCAAGCCCGGGGAGGCCAGCAGCCCCAGCATTTT.

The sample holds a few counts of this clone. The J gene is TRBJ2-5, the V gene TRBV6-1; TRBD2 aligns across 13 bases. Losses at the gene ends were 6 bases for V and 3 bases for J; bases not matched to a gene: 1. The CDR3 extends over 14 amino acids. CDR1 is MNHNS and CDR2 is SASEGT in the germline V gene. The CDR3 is CASRGTSGEETQYF. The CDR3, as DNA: TGTGCCAGCAGAGGGACTAGCGGGGAAGAGACCCAGTACTTC.

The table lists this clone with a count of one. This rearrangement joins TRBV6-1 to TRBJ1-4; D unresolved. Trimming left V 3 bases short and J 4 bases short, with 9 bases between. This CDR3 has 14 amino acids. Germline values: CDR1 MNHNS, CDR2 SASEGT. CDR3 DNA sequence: TGTGCCAGCAGTGATTATGGGATTAATGAAAAACTGTTTTTT. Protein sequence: CASSDYGINEKLFF.

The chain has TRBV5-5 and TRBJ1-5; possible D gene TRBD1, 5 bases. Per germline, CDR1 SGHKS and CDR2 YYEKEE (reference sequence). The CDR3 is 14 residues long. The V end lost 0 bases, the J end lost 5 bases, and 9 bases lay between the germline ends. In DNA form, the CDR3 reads TGTGCCAGCAGCTTGGGGGGGGTAGATCAGCCCCAGCATTTT. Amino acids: CASSLGGVDQPQHF.

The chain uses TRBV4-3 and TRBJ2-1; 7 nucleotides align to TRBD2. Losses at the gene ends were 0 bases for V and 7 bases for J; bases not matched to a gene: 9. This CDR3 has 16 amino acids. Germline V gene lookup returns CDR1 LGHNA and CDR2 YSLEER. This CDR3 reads CASSQDFAGDWNEQFF. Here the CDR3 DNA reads TGCGCCAGCAGCCAAGATTTTGCGGGAGATTGGAATGAGCAGTTCTTC.